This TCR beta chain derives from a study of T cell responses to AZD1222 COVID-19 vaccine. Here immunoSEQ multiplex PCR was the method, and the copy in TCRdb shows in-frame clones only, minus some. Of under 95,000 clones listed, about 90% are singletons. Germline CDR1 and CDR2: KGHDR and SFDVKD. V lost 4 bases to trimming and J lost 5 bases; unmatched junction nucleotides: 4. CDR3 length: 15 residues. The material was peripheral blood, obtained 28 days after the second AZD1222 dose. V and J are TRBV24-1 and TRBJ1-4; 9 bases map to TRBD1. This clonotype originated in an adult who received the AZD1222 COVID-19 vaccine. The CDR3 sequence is CATSETGTGNEKLFF. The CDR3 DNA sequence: TGTGCCACCAGTGAAACCGGGACAGGGAATGAAAAACTGTTTTTT.